This T cell receptor (beta chain) was identified in a study of identical twins. Study-level findings and limits: Invariant MAIT and iNKT cells are populations that could partly confound zero-insertion analyses.

V dropped 1 base and J dropped 0 bases, with 10 bases sitting between them. This CDR3 is 15 amino acids long. Germline loops: CDR1 LGHDT, CDR2 YNNKEL (reference sequence). The cDNA had a unique molecular identifier and a template-switch universal primer site. TCRdb re-called the 5' RACE reads with MiXCR, one entry per CDR3 protein. The sample carries fewer than 900,000 distinct CDR3 sequences, less than 25% recorded once. For this clonotype: Its antigen remains unidentified.

These data also featured in a second study, about T cells expressing NK-cell markers.

The chain couples TRBV3-1 to TRBJ2-7; the D is unclear. The specimen was PBMCs. This TCR was sampled from a woman aged 18-29 years in good health. This CDR3 is CASSQGNGTSYEQYF. CDR3 nucleotide sequence: TGTGCCAGCAGCCAAGGGAACGGTACCTCCTACGAGCAGTACTTC.